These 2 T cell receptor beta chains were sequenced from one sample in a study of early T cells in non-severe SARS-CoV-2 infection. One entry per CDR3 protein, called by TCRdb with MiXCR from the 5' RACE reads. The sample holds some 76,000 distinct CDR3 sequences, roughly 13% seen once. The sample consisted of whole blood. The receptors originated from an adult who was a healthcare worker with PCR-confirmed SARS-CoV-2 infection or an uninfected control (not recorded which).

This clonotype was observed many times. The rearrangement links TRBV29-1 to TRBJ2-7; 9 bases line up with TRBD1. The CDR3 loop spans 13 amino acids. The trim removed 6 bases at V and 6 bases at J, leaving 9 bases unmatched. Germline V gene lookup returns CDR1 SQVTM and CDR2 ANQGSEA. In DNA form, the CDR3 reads TGCAGCGTCAACACAGGGGGCGGCGGCGAGCAGTACTTC. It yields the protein CSVNTGGGGEQYF.

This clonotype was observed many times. CDR3 nucleotide sequence: TGTGCCAGCAGTAAAGGGACAGCCAATGAGCAGTTCTTC. This translates into CASSKGTANEQFF. The rearrangement links TRBV6-4 to TRBJ2-1; 7 bases match TRBD1. This CDR3 contains 13 residues. V was clipped by 5 bases and J by 6 bases; unmatched bases: 4. The germline CDR1 and CDR2 sequences are MRHNA and SNTAGT.